Below, 9 T cell receptor beta chains from the same sample are listed, as sequenced in a study of T cells in Graves' hyperthyroidism and ophthalmopathy. The TCR beta CDR3 regions underwent amplification using RNA transcripts as the source. TCR CDR3 regions were first amplified by RT-PCR with HTBI primers. TCRdb re-called the multiplex PCR reads through MiXCR, storing one row per CDR3 protein. The sample consists of hundreds of thousands of distinct CDR3 sequences, 17% of them appearing once. The sequenced sample consisted of blood. These receptors came from a woman between 18 and 29 years old with Graves' ophthalmopathy.

The rearrangement links TRBV6-1 to TRBJ1-5; possibly TRBD1 for D (5 bases). There are 12 residues in the CDR3. V lost 4 bases, J lost 7 bases, and 8 bases lay in between. CDR1 is MNHNS and CDR2 is SASEGT in the germline V gene. CDR3 sequence (DNA): TGTGCCAGCAGTGTACAGGTACAGCCCCAGCATTTT. Translating gives CASSVQVQPQHF.

This chain uses TRBV28 with TRBJ1-3; D is ambiguous. CDR3 length: 14 residues. CDR1 is MDHEN and CDR2 is SYDVKM in the germline V gene. Trimming took off 1 base at V and 6 bases at J, with 10 bases between the two ends. CDR3 in DNA: TGTGCCAGCAGTTTATCGGGGAGCGTAAACACCATATATTTT. It translates to CASSLSGSVNTIYF.

This clonotype came up a few times. The CDR3 spells CASSLSPAREYEQYF. In DNA, the CDR3 is TGTGCCAGCAGTTTATCCCCAGCGAGGGAGTACGAGCAGTACTTC. The genes are TRBV27 and TRBJ2-7, with D perhaps TRBD2 (5 bases). Trimming cost V 0 bases and J 4 bases, with 13 bases left between them. The V gene's germline CDR1 is MNHEY and CDR2 SMNVEV (reference sequence). The CDR3 totals 15 residues.

This clonotype was detected only a few times. The V call is TRBV12-3 or TRBV12-4, the J call TRBJ2-5; 8 bases match TRBD2. The CDR3 totals 11 residues. With V trimmed by 6 bases and J by 13 bases, 7 bases remained unmatched. The CDR3: CASSRSGSGYF. In DNA, the CDR3 is TGTGCCAGCAGCCGGAGCGGGAGTGGGTACTTC.

V is TRBV9 and J is TRBJ2-1; no firm D call. V was pared by 0 bases and J by 5 bases, with 18 bases between. The germline V gene encodes CDR1 SGDLS and CDR2 YYNGEE. The CDR3 is made up of 17 amino acids. CDR3 residues: CASSVDFRPSRDNEQFF. DNA for the CDR3: TGTGCCAGCAGCGTAGATTTTAGGCCGAGCCGAGACAATGAGCAGTTCTTC.

This clonotype has only a few counts. This chain uses TRBV24-1 with TRBJ2-2; possible D gene TRBD2, 7 bases. Trimming stripped 0 bases from V and 3 bases from J, with 19 bases between. Germline values: CDR1 KGHDR, CDR2 SFDVKD. The CDR3 spans 19 residues. Here the CDR3 reads CATSDLLSGGVGDTGELFF. CDR3 bases: TGTGCCACCAGTGATTTGCTGTCGGGGGGCGTGGGGGACACCGGGGAGCTGTTTTTT.

The rearrangement joins TRBV6-1 to TRBJ2-5, with no clear D. Trimming removed 3 bases from V and 9 bases from J, with 11 bases in between. CDR1 is MNHNS, CDR2 SASEGT, per germline. CDR3 length: 12 residues. In nucleotides, the CDR3 is TGTGCCAGCAGTGAGTTCGACTCTCCCCAGTACTTC. This sequence encodes CASSEFDSPQYF.

This clonotype has at least ten counts. The CDR3 DNA reads as TGTGCCAGCAGTCGACAGGGACCCGCTGAAGCTTTCTTT. Residues: CASSRQGPAEAFF. The genes are TRBV6-1 and TRBJ1-1, with TRBD1 identical over 7 bases. V gave up 5 bases and J gave up 6 bases; unmatched junction bases: 6. Germline values: CDR1 MNHNS, CDR2 SASEGT. The CDR3 spans 13 residues.

The sample holds many counts of this clonotype. J is TRBJ1-1 and V is TRBV20-1, with a possible D match to TRBD1 (5 bases). Germline lookup yields CDR1 DFQATT and CDR2 SNEGSKA (reference sequence). CDR3 length equals 12 residues. V dropped 3 bases and J dropped 3 bases, with 8 bases sitting between them. The CDR3 sequence: CSARGGYTEAFF. The DNA for the CDR3 is TGCAGTGCTAGGGGGGGGTACACTGAAGCTTTCTTT.